This T cell receptor (beta chain) was profiled in a study of CD8 T cells in ankylosing spondylitis. This CDR3 is 15 amino acids long. V shed 7 bases, J shed 4 bases, and the junction held 10 bases outside the gene matches. The V gene's germline CDR1 is MGHRA and CDR2 YSYEKL. A word on this clonotype: No antigen is known for it.

General study findings and limits: Past research had described some motif variants in reactive arthritis synovial fluid and blood. Significant enrichment of disease-linked clones was reportedly seen in matched ankylosing spondylitis synovial fluid. Disease-linked clones bore a CD8+ phenotype, appearing relatively rarely in peripheral blood. Typical of ankylosing spondylitis blood, it appeared, was a TCR beta motif of roughly eight highly homologous variants.

It was by quantitative 5'-RACE with molecular barcodes that TCR beta libraries were made. From the 5' RACE reads, TCRdb called clonotypes with MiXCR, one entry per CDR3 protein. The sample records 200,000 to 250,000 distinct CDR3 sequences, approximately 20% being singletons. Specimen: blood, either unsorted or a sorted T cell fraction (not recorded which). This TCR came from a male donor with ankylosing spondylitis. The chain links TRBV4-1 to TRBJ1-2, with 9 nucleotides matching TRBD1. The CDR3 spells CASTPGQGYFYGYTF. The CDR3 DNA reads TGCGCCAGCACCCCGGGACAGGGCTATTTCTATGGCTACACCTTC.